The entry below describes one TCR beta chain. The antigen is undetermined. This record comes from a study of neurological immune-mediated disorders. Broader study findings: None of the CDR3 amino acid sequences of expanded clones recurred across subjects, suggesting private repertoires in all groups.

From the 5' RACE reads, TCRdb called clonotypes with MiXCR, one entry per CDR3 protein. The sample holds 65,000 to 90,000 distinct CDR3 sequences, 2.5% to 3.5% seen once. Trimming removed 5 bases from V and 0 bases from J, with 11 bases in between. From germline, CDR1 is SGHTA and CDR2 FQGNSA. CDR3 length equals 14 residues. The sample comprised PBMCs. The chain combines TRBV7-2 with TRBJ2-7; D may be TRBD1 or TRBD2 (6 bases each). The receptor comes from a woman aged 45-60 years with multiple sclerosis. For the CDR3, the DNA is TGTGCCAGCAGCCGGGGGCCAGACTCCTACGAGCAGTACTTC. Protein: CASSRGPDSYEQYF.